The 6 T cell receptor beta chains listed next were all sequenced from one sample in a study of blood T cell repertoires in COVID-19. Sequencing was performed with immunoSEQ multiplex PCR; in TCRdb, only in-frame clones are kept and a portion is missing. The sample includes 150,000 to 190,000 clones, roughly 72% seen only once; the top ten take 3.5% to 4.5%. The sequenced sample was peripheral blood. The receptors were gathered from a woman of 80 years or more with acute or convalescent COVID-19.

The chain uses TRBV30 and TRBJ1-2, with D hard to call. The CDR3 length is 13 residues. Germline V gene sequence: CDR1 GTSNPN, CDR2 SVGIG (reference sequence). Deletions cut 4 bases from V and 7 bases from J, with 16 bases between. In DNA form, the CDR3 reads TGTGCCTGGACCGGAGATGAGCACGGTGGCTACACCTTC. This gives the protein CAWTGDEHGGYTF.

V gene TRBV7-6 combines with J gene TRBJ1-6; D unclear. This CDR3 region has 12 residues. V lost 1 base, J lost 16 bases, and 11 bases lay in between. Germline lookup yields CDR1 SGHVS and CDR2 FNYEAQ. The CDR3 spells CASSLVDEGLHF. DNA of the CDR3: TGTGCCAGCAGCTTAGTGGACGAGGGACTCCACTTT.

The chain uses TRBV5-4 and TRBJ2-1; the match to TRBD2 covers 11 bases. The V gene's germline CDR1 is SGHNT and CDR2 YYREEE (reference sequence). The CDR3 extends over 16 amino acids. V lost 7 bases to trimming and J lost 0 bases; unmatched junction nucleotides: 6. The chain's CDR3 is CASFSGGGSSYNEQFF. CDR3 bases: TGTGCCAGCTTTAGCGGGGGGGGATCCTCCTACAATGAGCAGTTCTTC.

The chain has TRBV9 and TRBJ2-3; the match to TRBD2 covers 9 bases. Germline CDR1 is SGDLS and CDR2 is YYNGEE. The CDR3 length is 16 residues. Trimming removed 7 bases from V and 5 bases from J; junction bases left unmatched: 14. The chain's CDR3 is CASGMGVAGALDTQYF. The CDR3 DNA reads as TGTGCCAGCGGCATGGGGGTAGCGGGAGCATTAGATACGCAGTATTTT.

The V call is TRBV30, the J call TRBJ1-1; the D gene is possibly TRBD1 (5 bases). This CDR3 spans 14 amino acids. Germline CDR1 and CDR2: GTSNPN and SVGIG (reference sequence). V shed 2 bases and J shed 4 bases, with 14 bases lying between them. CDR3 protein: CAWSTGGHSTEAFF. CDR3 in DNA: TGTGCCTGGAGTACGGGTGGACACAGCACTGAAGCTTTCTTT.

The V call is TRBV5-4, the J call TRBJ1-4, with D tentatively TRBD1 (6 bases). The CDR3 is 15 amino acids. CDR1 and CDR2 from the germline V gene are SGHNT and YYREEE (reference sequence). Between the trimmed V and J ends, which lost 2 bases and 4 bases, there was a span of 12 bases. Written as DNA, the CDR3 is TGTGCCAGCAGCTTAGCTACAGGGAATAATGAAAAACTGTTTTTT. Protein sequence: CASSLATGNNEKLFF.